Below, one T cell receptor beta chain is given with its context. Its antigen is currently unknown. A junction boundary mismatches the germline segment, possibly from a read error. Germline V gene data show CDR1 as MGHDK and CDR2 as SYGVNS. The CDR3 length is 11 residues. The sample originates from a study of T cells in Graves' hyperthyroidism and ophthalmopathy. General observations from the study: From stable hyperthyroidism, ophthalmopathy was set apart by a 13 V-J model.

What was amplified from RNA transcripts were TCR beta CDR3 regions. HTBI primers drove first-round RT-PCR of the TCR CDR3. TCRdb reprocessed the multiplex PCR reads with MiXCR, giving one entry per CDR3 protein. The table shows 550,000 to 600,000 distinct CDR3 sequences, with 35% to 55% occurring only once. This receptor was identified in an adult woman with Graves' disease, either hyperthyroidism or ophthalmopathy (not recorded which). The sequenced sample was peripheral blood or thyroid tissue (not recorded which). The gene calls are TRBV25-1 and TRBJ2-7; D may be TRBD1 (5 bases). In DNA form, the CDR3 reads TGTGCCAGCGGGGCCTCCTACGAGCGGTACTTC. Residues: CASGASYERYF.